What follows are 28 T cell receptor beta chains derived from one specimen sequenced in a study of T cell repertoires in cytomegalovirus infection. These receptors have no identified antigens. TCRdb used MiXCR to reprocess the reads, holding one entry per CDR3 protein. The repertoire has approximately 910,000 distinct CDR3 sequences, 31% of them found once; the top ten carry roughly 13%. This material consisted of cultured CD8+ T cells from PBMCs, taken from culture after CMV antigen stimulation. These receptor sequences come from a human donor in good health (CMV status not recorded). Some clones in this sample may be carry-over from other donors' samples.

This clonotype was picked up many times. The J gene is TRBJ1-5, the V gene TRBV6-5, with D tentatively TRBD1 (5 bases). The germline V gene encodes CDR1 MNHEY and CDR2 SVGAGI. Trimming stripped 2 bases from V and 6 bases from J, with 11 bases between. The CDR3 runs 14 residues. The CDR3 DNA reads as TGTGCCAGCAGTTACGGGGGGTCTGGTCAGCCCCAGCATTTT. Its translation: CASSYGGSGQPQHF.

The chain links TRBV10-2 to TRBJ2-7; D is uncertain. CDR1 WSHSY and CDR2 SAAADI come from the germline V gene. The V end lost 0 bases, the J end lost 1 base, and 13 bases lay between the germline ends. The CDR3 extends over 16 amino acids. CDR3 in DNA: TGCGCCAGCAGTGAGTCGGTTGGGGTATTATCCTACGAGCAGTACTTC. Translation: CASSESVGVLSYEQYF.

At least ten counts were recorded for this clonotype. The chain uses TRBV7-9 and TRBJ2-5; TRBD1 agrees at 8 bases. Per the germline V gene, CDR1 is SEHNR and CDR2 is FQNEAQ (reference sequence). CDR3 size: 15 residues. V was clipped by 2 bases and J by 0 bases; unmatched bases: 2. The CDR3: CASSLRTGHQETQYF. The CDR3 DNA follows: TGTGCCAGCAGCTTACGGACAGGGCACCAAGAGACCCAGTACTTC.

To note about this clonotype: The junction differs from germline at one of its ends, possibly a read error. The chain links TRBV3-1 to TRBJ1-1; D unresolved. CDR1 and CDR2 (germline): LGHDT, YNNKEL (reference sequence). This CDR3 spans 16 amino acids. The CDR3 is CASNQDPPGFNTEAFF. CDR3 DNA sequence: TGTGCCAGCAACCAAGATCCGCCAGGATTCAACACTGAAGCTTTCTTT.

V is TRBV27 and J is TRBJ1-2, with D possibly matching TRBD1 (5 bases). V was trimmed by 2 bases and J by 6 bases, leaving 16 bases between them. The CDR3 is made up of 15 amino acids. Germline V CDR1 and CDR2: MNHEY, SMNVEV (reference sequence). For the CDR3, the DNA is TGTGCCAGCAGTTTACTGGGAAATGGAGGGGATGGCTACACCTTC. Translation gives CASSLLGNGGDGYTF.

This clonotype has a handful of counts. The V gene is TRBV6-1, the J gene TRBJ1-1; the D gene is possibly TRBD1 (6 bases). V lost 2 bases and J lost 1, with 17 bases in between. CDR3 length: 17 residues. The germline V gene has CDR1 MNHNS and CDR2 SASEGT. In DNA form, the CDR3 reads TGTGCCAGCAGTGAAACTCTCCGGGGGCGCAGGAACACTGAAGCTTTCTTT. Translated, it gives CASSETLRGRRNTEAFF.

This clonotype was seen only a few times. V usage is TRBV6-5 and J usage is TRBJ2-5, with TRBD1 matching 8 bases. In germline, CDR1 is MNHEY, CDR2 SVGAGI. Germline trimming cut 5 bases from V and 4 bases from J; bases unmatched to any gene: 3. This CDR3 contains 13 residues. CDR3 region: CASSDRGAETQYF. The CDR3 DNA follows: TGTGCCAGCAGTGACAGGGGAGCAGAGACCCAGTACTTC.

The genes are TRBV12-3 or TRBV12-4 and TRBJ2-1; 11 nucleotides agree with TRBD2. With 6 bases clipped from V and 6 bases from J, the junction kept 10 bases outside the gene matches. The CDR3 extends over 16 amino acids. The CDR3 DNA sequence: TGTGCCAGCAGACCCACAACTAGCGGGGGTGGCAATGAGCAGTTCTTC. The encoded protein is CASRPTTSGGGNEQFF.

This clonotype was detected a few times. The CDR3: CASSLSDRFYEQYF. The CDR3 nucleotides are TGTGCCAGCAGTTTATCGGACAGATTCTACGAGCAGTACTTC. The chain has TRBV27 and TRBJ2-7, with D possibly TRBD1 on 6 matching bases. Germline assignment: CDR1 MNHEY and CDR2 SMNVEV (reference sequence). The V and J ends lost 0 bases and 3 bases respectively, with 9 bases between them. This CDR3 region has 14 residues.

This clonotype was recorded once. This chain joins TRBV10-3 and TRBJ1-2; 8 nucleotides line up with TRBD1. Per the germline V gene, CDR1 is ENHRY and CDR2 is SYGVKD. This CDR3 comprises 13 residues. J was trimmed by 4 bases and V by 7 bases; bases with no gene match: 5. The CDR3 DNA reads TGTGCCATCACCTTACAGGGGGGCTATGGCTACACCTTC. Its protein product is CAITLQGGYGYTF.

This clonotype was counted only a few times. The J gene is TRBJ2-7, the V gene TRBV10-3; 12 nucleotides line up with TRBD1. This CDR3 region has 17 residues. Per germline, CDR1 ENHRY and CDR2 SYGVKD. J gave up 7 bases and V 6 bases, and 16 bases lay outside the gene matches. In DNA, the CDR3 is TGTGCCATCAGCCGCTTATCCGGGACAGGGGGCGGGGTGGAGCAGTACTTC. Translated, it gives CAISRLSGTGGGVEQYF.

The rearrangement links TRBV7-9 to TRBJ2-7, with D uncertain. The CDR3 consists of 14 residues. Looked up from germline, CDR1 is SEHNR and CDR2 is FQNEAQ (reference sequence). Trimming cost V 0 bases and J 2 bases, with 8 bases left between them. This CDR3 is CASSLALRTYEQYF. The CDR3 coding sequence is TGTGCCAGCAGCTTAGCCCTCAGAACCTACGAGCAGTACTTC.

The genes are TRBV7-6 and TRBJ2-3, with D perhaps being TRBD1 or TRBD2 (5 bases each). Germline V gives CDR1 SGHVS, CDR2 FNYEAQ. Trimming pared 3 bases from V and 4 bases from J, leaving 14 bases between. The CDR3 loop spans 15 amino acids. The CDR3 coding sequence is TGTGCCAGCAGCTTGGCCGGGACCCTCGCAGATACGCAGTATTTT. Protein sequence: CASSLAGTLADTQYF. Supplemented by reference TRBV7-6 and TRBJ2-3, the full variable domain reads GAGVSQSPRYKVTKRGQDVALRCDPISGHVSLYWYRQALGQGPEFLTYFNYEAQQDKSGLPNDRFSAERPEGSISTLTIQRTEQRDSAMYRCASSLAGTLADTQYFGPGTRLTVL.

The sample holds many counts of this clonotype. J is TRBJ2-7 and V is TRBV7-2; D is perhaps TRBD1 (6 bases). Germline V gives CDR1 SGHTA, CDR2 FQGNSA. Trimming shortened V by 3 bases and J by 3 bases, and 18 bases separated the two germline ends. The CDR3 spans 16 residues. The CDR3 nucleotides read TGTGCCAGCAGCTTTAGCAGGGGTTCGTCCTACTACGAGCAGTACGTC. This sequence encodes CASSFSRGSSYYEQYV.

Points on this clonotype: A read error may account for a junction end that differs from germline. The chain links TRBV19 to TRBJ1-2; 7 positions match TRBD1. Germline values: CDR1 LNHDA, CDR2 SQIVND (reference sequence). The CDR3 runs to 13 residues. The CDR3 is CASSFGTVYDYTF. CDR3 DNA sequence: TGTGCCAGTAGTTTCGGGACAGTCTATGACTACACCTTC.

A remark on this clonotype: Compared with germline, one end of the junction differs, possibly owing to a read error. The chain employs TRBV7-9 and TRBJ2-1; perhaps TRBD1 as D (6 bases). CDR1 SEHNR and CDR2 FQNEAQ come from the germline V gene (reference sequence). CDR3 length equals 16 residues. This CDR3 reads CVSSSRGGERSREQFF. The DNA of the CDR3 is TGTGTCAGCAGCTCCAGGGGTGGCGAGAGATCGAGGGAGCAGTTCTTC.

The J gene is TRBJ1-5, the V gene TRBV19; D may be TRBD1 (6 bases). The CDR3 consists of 15 residues. Trimming removed 5 bases at V and 2 bases at J, with 13 bases between. The germline gives CDR1 LNHDA, CDR2 SQIVND (reference sequence). CDR3 DNA: TGTGCCAGTAGTGGACAGTACCGGGGCAATCAGCCCCAGCATTTT. Its translation is CASSGQYRGNQPQHF. The full variable domain, in which reference TRBV19 and TRBJ1-5 provide the parts outside the CDR3, is DGGITQSPKYLFRKEGQNVTLSCEQNLNHDAMYWYRQDPGQGLRLIYYSQIVNDFQKGDIAEGYSVSREKKESFPLTVTSAQKNPTAFYLCASSGQYRGNQPQHFGDGTRLSIL.

This clonotype was recorded a few times. The CDR3 coding sequence is TGTGCCAGCACGCCGCTGCAGGGCCGAATCCACGAGCAGTACGTC. Its translation is CASTPLQGRIHEQYV. The chain is built from TRBV11-3 and TRBJ2-7; tentatively, D is TRBD1 (5 bases). The germline gives CDR1 SGHNT, CDR2 YENEEA. V lost 7 bases and J lost 5, with 21 bases in between. The CDR3 spans 15 residues.

The V and J genes are TRBV9 and TRBJ2-5, with 7 bases matching TRBD1. V lost 3 bases to trimming and J lost 5 bases; unmatched junction nucleotides: 10. Germline assignment: CDR1 SGDLS and CDR2 YYNGEE. There are 15 residues in the CDR3. The CDR3 nucleotides read TGTGCCAGCAGCGCCCGAGACAGGGTGGCGGAGACCCAGTACTTC. Translation: CASSARDRVAETQYF.

The chain employs TRBV5-1 and TRBJ2-1; 7 bases align to TRBD1. The CDR3 totals 17 residues. V shed 4 bases, J shed 3 bases, and the junction held 13 bases outside the gene matches. CDR1 and CDR2 from the germline V gene are SGHRS and YFSETQ. The CDR3 DNA reads TGCGCCAGCAGCGACTTTTTAGACAGGGTGAACTACAATGAGCAGTTCTTC. Encoded protein: CASSDFLDRVNYNEQFF.

This clonotype was seen a few times. The CDR3 spells CASSLVQGTKNIQYF. CDR3 DNA: TGTGCCAGCAGCTTAGTTCAGGGTACCAAAAACATTCAGTACTTC. The chain has TRBV7-8 and TRBJ2-4; tentative D call: TRBD1 (5 bases). The CDR3 has 15 residues. The germline gives CDR1 SGHVS, CDR2 FQNEAQ. The V end lost 1 base, the J end lost 2 bases, and 9 bases lay between the germline ends.

In this sample, this clonotype turned up a few times. The chain joins TRBV11-2 to TRBJ2-1; possibly TRBD2 for D (5 bases). The CDR3 loop spans 16 amino acids. Trimming pared 3 bases from V and 2 bases from J, leaving 14 bases between. Looked up from germline, CDR1 is SGHAT and CDR2 is FQNNGV. The CDR3 spells CASSFRFGETYNEQFF. In DNA, the CDR3 is TGTGCCAGCAGCTTCCGTTTCGGGGAGACCTACAATGAGCAGTTCTTC.

This clonotype occurred many times. This chain joins TRBV6-5 and TRBJ2-2, with a tentative D call TRBD1 (6 bases). This CDR3 is 16 amino acids long. Per the germline V gene, CDR1 is MNHEY and CDR2 is SVGAGI. V was cut by 6 bases and J by 6 bases, with 20 bases left in between. CDR3 residues: CASSSTPGTPSGELFF. Here the CDR3 DNA reads TGTGCCAGCAGCTCAACACCCGGGACACCGTCCGGGGAGCTGTTTTTT.

This clonotype came up a few times. The chain uses TRBV7-6 and TRBJ1-4; D is perhaps TRBD1 (5 bases). V lost 5 bases and J lost 7, with 20 bases in between. The CDR3 runs 16 residues. The V gene's germline CDR1 is SGHVS and CDR2 FNYEAQ. The CDR3: CASSTVGSGRGEKLFF. Here the CDR3 DNA reads TGTGCCAGCAGCACCGTCGGGTCGGGGCGAGGTGAAAAACTGTTTTTT.

The chain recombines TRBV7-6 with TRBJ1-5; possibly TRBD1 for D (5 bases). Deletions cut 4 bases from V and 7 bases from J, with 11 bases between. This CDR3 is 13 amino acids long. The germline V gene has CDR1 SGHVS and CDR2 FNYEAQ. The CDR3 coding sequence is TGTGCCAGCAGCTACGGACAAGGGCAGCCCCAGCATTTT. Its protein product is CASSYGQGQPQHF. The entire variable domain, with the rest obtained from reference TRBV7-6 and TRBJ1-5, is as follows: GAGVSQSPRYKVTKRGQDVALRCDPISGHVSLYWYRQALGQGPEFLTYFNYEAQQDKSGLPNDRFSAERPEGSISTLTIQRTEQRDSAMYRCASSYGQGQPQHFGDGTRLSIL.

This chain joins TRBV2 and TRBJ2-7, with TRBD1 identical over 9 bases. J was trimmed by 4 bases and V by 5 bases; bases with no gene match: 9. Per germline, CDR1 SNHLY and CDR2 FYNNEI. This CDR3 spans 15 amino acids. CDR3 sequence (DNA): TGTGCCAGCAGTCATCCGGGACAGGGCCTTTACGAGCAGTACTTC. Its protein product is CASSHPGQGLYEQYF.

The chain combines TRBV20-1 with TRBJ1-1; D unresolved. This CDR3 has 13 residues. The V and J ends lost 4 bases and 0 bases respectively, with 9 bases between them. From germline, CDR1 is DFQATT and CDR2 SNEGSKA (reference sequence). As DNA, the CDR3 is TGCAGTGCTATAATAACGGTGAACACTGAAGCTTTCTTT. It specifies CSAIITVNTEAFF.

The chain combines TRBV7-9 with TRBJ2-7, with D unresolved. The CDR3 is made up of 17 amino acids. Trimming stripped 5 bases from V and 5 bases from J, with 25 bases between. Germline V CDR1 and CDR2: SEHNR, FQNEAQ (reference sequence). The DNA for the CDR3 is TGTGCCAGCAGCCCCATTCGGTCCCCCGTGGGTGGGCACGAGCAGTACTTC. Amino acid sequence: CASSPIRSPVGGHEQYF.